Following are 20 T cell receptor beta chains from one sample sequenced in a study of cytomegalovirus exposure and HLA in healthy donors. Assay used: immunoSEQ multiplex PCR; TCRdb lists only in-frame clones, some missing. Found here are 150,000 or so clones, approximately 86% of them singletons; the top ten hold around 2.5%. Sequenced material: PBMCs. These TCRs come from a young man in good health and CMV-seropositive.

The V gene is TRBV7-2, the J gene TRBJ1-2, with 8 nucleotides matching TRBD1. The germline V gene encodes CDR1 SGHTA and CDR2 FQGNSA. With V trimmed by 4 bases and J by 3 bases, 7 bases remained unmatched. The CDR3 sequence is 15 residues long. The CDR3 DNA sequence: TGTGCCAGCAGCTCTCCAGGGGGCTGGGACTATGGCTACACCTTC. Protein: CASSSPGGWDYGYTF. Full variable domain (missing parts from reference TRBV7-2 and TRBJ1-2): GAGVSQSPSNKVTEKGKDVELRCDPISGHTALYWYRQSLGQGLEFLIYFQGNSAPDKSGLPSDRFSAERTGGSVSTLTIQRTQQEDSAVYLCASSSPGGWDYGYTFGSGTRLTVV.

V gene TRBV2 combines with J gene TRBJ2-5; 9 positions agree with TRBD1. V was pared by 8 bases and J by 4 bases, with 8 bases of the junction left unmatched. This CDR3 is 14 amino acids long. Germline-derived CDR1 and CDR2 are SNHLY and FYNNEI. CDR3 region: CASGGTGSPETQYF. CDR3 nucleotides: TGTGCCAGCGGAGGGACAGGGAGCCCAGAGACCCAGTACTTC.

The genes are TRBV7-2 and TRBJ2-7, with D maybe TRBD2 (7 bases). Germline V gene sequence: CDR1 SGHTA, CDR2 FQGNSA. This CDR3 has 15 residues. Trimming took off 8 bases at V and 2 bases at J, with 19 bases between the two ends. The CDR3 DNA reads TGTGCCAGCCTAGGAGGGGGGGGCGCAGCCTACGAGCAGTACTTC. Translating gives CASLGGGGAAYEQYF.

CDR3 nucleotides: TGTGCCAGCAGCCGCGGCCGCACAGATACGCAGTATTTT. It encodes CASSRGRTDTQYF. J is TRBJ2-3 and V is TRBV14, with D uncertain. V was trimmed by 4 bases and J by 1 base, leaving 6 bases between them. Germline CDR1 is SGHDN and CDR2 is FVKESK. The CDR3 has 13 residues.

The J gene is TRBJ2-2, the V gene TRBV4-1, with TRBD2 matching over 7 bases. Per the germline V gene, CDR1 is MGHRA and CDR2 is YSYEKL. The CDR3 loop spans 17 amino acids. Losses at the gene ends were 2 bases for V and 5 bases for J; bases not matched to a gene: 11. The CDR3 DNA follows: TGCGCCAGCAGCCAAACCGTGGCAGCGGGGCGGACCGGGGAGCTGTTTTTT. Its translation is CASSQTVAAGRTGELFF.

The CDR3 nucleotides read TGTGCCAGCAGCTCCCCGGGACTCGGCAGCTCCTACAATGAGCAGTTCTTC. It yields the protein CASSSPGLGSSYNEQFF. This rearrangement joins TRBV11-2 to TRBJ2-1; TRBD2 is a possible D gene (6 bases). V was shortened by 4 bases and J by 0 bases, with 16 bases between the two germline ends. The CDR3 covers 17 residues. Germline loops: CDR1 SGHAT, CDR2 FQNNGV. The full variable domain, completed using reference TRBV11-2 and TRBJ2-1, is EAGVAQSPRYKIIEKRQSVAFWCNPISGHATLYWYQQILGQGPKLLIQFQNNGVVDDSQLPKDRFSAERLKGVDSTLKIQPAKLEDSAVYLCASSSPGLGSSYNEQFFGPGTRLTVL.

The rearrangement uses TRBV5-8 and TRBJ1-6, with 10 bases lining up with TRBD1. The V gene end was trimmed by 3 bases and the J gene end by 10 bases; junction bases not matched to a gene: 10. Germline CDR1 SGHTS, CDR2 YDEGEE. This CDR3 contains 16 residues. The CDR3 reads CASSWKTGGRGSPLHF. CDR3 nucleotide sequence: TGTGCCAGCAGCTGGAAGACAGGGGGCCGAGGGTCACCCCTCCACTTT.

The genes are TRBV9 and TRBJ1-2; 8 bases line up with TRBD1. The CDR3 extends over 15 amino acids. V lost 6 bases to trimming and J lost 7 bases; unmatched junction nucleotides: 14. Germline assignment: CDR1 SGDLS and CDR2 YYNGEE. The CDR3 bases are TGTGCCAGCAAGTCCCTGGACAGGGAGTATCTTGGCTACACCTTC. Protein product: CASKSLDREYLGYTF.

At least ten counts were recorded for this clone. The chain joins TRBV11-2 to TRBJ2-3; possible D gene TRBD2, 6 bases. Trimming removed 5 bases at V and 0 bases at J, with 21 bases between. Per the germline V gene, CDR1 is SGHAT and CDR2 is FQNNGV. The CDR3 consists of 18 residues. CDR3 sequence (DNA): TGTGCCAGCAGCCTTCGGGACTCCTTCCTCCCTAGCACAGATACGCAGTATTTT. Amino acids: CASSLRDSFLPSTDTQYF.

For this clone: Other DNA sequences from this sample encode an identical CDR3 as well. This rearrangement joins TRBV27 to TRBJ2-5; 8 bases fit TRBD1. Per the germline V gene, CDR1 is MNHEY and CDR2 is SMNVEV (reference sequence). Unmatched junction bases numbered 7, after V lost 5 bases and J lost 5 bases. The CDR3 consists of 14 residues. CDR3 nucleotides: TGTGCCAGCAGTCTCCGGACAGGGAGGGAGACCCAGTACTTC. This encodes CASSLRTGRETQYF.

A remark on this clone: Just one base apart from a much larger clone, this may be a read error. The gene calls are TRBV6-5 and TRBJ2-3; 12 positions agree with TRBD2. Germline V gene lookup returns CDR1 MNHEY and CDR2 SVGAGI. This CDR3 comprises 15 residues. The CDR3 DNA reads as TGTGCCAGCAGTGACTCTAGCGGGGGGGCAGATACGCAGTATTTT. It translates to CASSDSSGGADTQYF.

The J gene is TRBJ2-5, the V gene TRBV29-1, with TRBD2 as a possible D gene (6 bases). The CDR3 length is 13 residues. CDR1 is SQVTM and CDR2 is ANQGSEA in the germline V gene. Trimming took 3 bases from V and 5 from J, leaving 13 bases between them. The CDR3 nucleotides read TGCAGCGTTGAGGCGACTAGGGCGGAGACCCAGTACTTC. Translating gives CSVEATRAETQYF.

J is TRBJ2-3 and V is TRBV19; D is uncertain. This CDR3 region has 14 residues. Trimming pared 4 bases from V and 2 bases from J, leaving 10 bases between. The germline gives CDR1 LNHDA, CDR2 SQIVND (reference sequence). The CDR3: CASSNLSHTDTQYF. CDR3 sequence (DNA): TGTGCCAGTAGTAACCTATCCCACACAGATACGCAGTATTTT.

The chain employs TRBV2 and TRBJ2-7; 7 bases align to TRBD2. Germline V gene sequence: CDR1 SNHLY, CDR2 FYNNEI. The CDR3 has 13 residues. V was pared by 5 bases and J by 4 bases, with 5 bases of the junction left unmatched. The CDR3 DNA sequence: TGTGCCAGCAGTTGGGACGGGGGGTACGAGCAGTACTTC. As protein: CASSWDGGYEQYF. The full variable domain, completed using reference TRBV2 and TRBJ2-7, is EPEVTQTPSHQVTQMGQEVILRCVPISNHLYFYWYRQILGQKVEFLVSFYNNEISEKSEIFDDQFSVERPDGSNFTLKIRSTKLEDSAMYFCASSWDGGYEQYFGPGTRLTVT.

This rearrangement joins TRBV4-2 to TRBJ2-1; tentatively, D is TRBD1 (5 bases). The ends were cut back, 0 bases at V and 6 bases at J, with 9 bases in the middle. The CDR3 has 14 amino acids. The germline V gene encodes CDR1 LGHNA and CDR2 YNFKEQ. For the CDR3, the DNA is TGTGCCAGCAGCCAAGATCAACAGGTCAATGAGCAGTTCTTC. Translated, it gives CASSQDQQVNEQFF.

This sequence joins TRBV12-5 and TRBJ1-5; D remains unclear. The germline gives CDR1 LGHNT, CDR2 FRNRAP. The CDR3 runs 12 residues. V lost 6 bases and J 6 bases, leaving 9 bases between the germline ends. CDR3 loop: CASGISGQPQHF. The DNA for the CDR3 is TGTGCTAGTGGGATATCGGGTCAGCCCCAGCATTTT.

The chain is built from TRBV5-1 and TRBJ2-7; 10 bases are a match to TRBD1. This CDR3 region has 16 residues. J gave up 5 bases and V 3 bases, and 11 bases lay outside the gene matches. Germline CDR1 and CDR2: SGHRS and YFSETQ. CDR3 bases: TGCGCCAGCAGCTCGGAGGGGACAGGGGTTAAACACGAGCAGTACTTC. Translating it yields CASSSEGTGVKHEQYF.

The rearrangement uses TRBV9 and TRBJ2-2, with D tentatively TRBD2 (6 bases). The CDR3 has 16 residues. Germline V gives CDR1 SGDLS, CDR2 YYNGEE. Trimming took 0 bases from V and 4 from J, leaving 13 bases between them. The CDR3, as DNA: TGTGCCAGCAGCGTAGAACGGGGGAAGGTCACCGGGGAGCTGTTTTTT. Translation: CASSVERGKVTGELFF.

This clone was picked up a small number of times. The V call is TRBV2, the J call TRBJ1-5, with 9 bases aligning to TRBD1. V gave up 7 bases and J gave up 4 bases; unmatched junction bases: 5. The CDR3 covers 14 residues. The germline CDR1 and CDR2 sequences are SNHLY and FYNNEI. DNA for the CDR3: TGTGCCAGCATGCCGGGACAGGGAAATCAGCCCCAGCATTTT. It translates to CASMPGQGNQPQHF.

This sequence joins TRBV6-1 and TRBJ1-1; 10 bases match TRBD1. The CDR3 runs to 14 residues. Germline V CDR1 and CDR2: MNHNS, SASEGT. V shed 2 bases and J 10 bases; nucleotides not matched to a gene: 7. The CDR3 spells CASSESGTGVSAFF. CDR3 DNA sequence: TGTGCCAGCAGTGAATCAGGGACAGGGGTTTCAGCTTTCTTT.